The next 15 T cell receptor beta chains were all read from a single sample in a study of tumor and adjacent non-tumor tissue in lung cancer. This sample's RNA came from whole unsorted tissue. More than 3 cm separated this lung sample from the edge of the tumor. Three rounds of nested PCR, following a modified ARM-PCR protocol, produced the TCRbeta library. TCRdb processed the multiplex PCR reads anew with MiXCR; each CDR3 protein has one entry. This table has approximately 68,000 distinct CDR3 sequences, more than 75% appearing once. Material for sequencing was distant non-tumor lung tissue. The receptors derive from a man in his sixties with non-small cell lung cancer.

Concerning this clonotype itself: In this CDR3 the conserved last residue, phenylalanine or tryptophan, is missing, so a read error is likely. It is unclear where the CDR3 begins or ends on the DNA, so no DNA is shown, and the CDR3 is as TCRdb lists it. The chain carries TRBV6-5 and TRBJ2-5. Germline values: CDR1 MNHEY, CDR2 SVGAGI. The CDR3 is 11 residues long, counting both termini. CDR3 residues: CASRDTLAQYS.

The table lists this clonotype with a count of one. At one end, the junction sequence differs from germline, possibly due to a read error. The chain joins TRBV4-2 to TRBJ2-7; TRBD2 matches at 7 bases. This CDR3 is built from 14 residues. Germline V lookup: CDR1 LGHNA, CDR2 YNFKEQ. The CDR3 region is CAGSQEGRAYERYF. In nucleotides, the CDR3 is TGCGCCGGCAGCCAAGAAGGGAGGGCCTACGAGCGGTACTTC.

This clonotype was picked up one time. A read error may be the cause here, since a much bigger clone is one base away. The J gene is TRBJ2-2, the V gene TRBV30; D gene uncertain. The germline V and J ends were trimmed by 4 bases and 1 base, with 10 bases remaining between them. The CDR3 totals 14 residues. Germline assignment: CDR1 GTSNPN and CDR2 SVGIG (reference sequence). This chain's CDR3 is CAWKQAGNTGELFF. DNA of the CDR3: TGTGCCTGGAAGCAAGCTGGGAACACCGGGGAGCTGTTTTTT. The full variable domain, in which reference TRBV30 and TRBJ2-2 provide the parts outside the CDR3, is SQTIHQWPATLVQPVGSPLSLECTVEGTSNPNLYWYRQAAGRGLQLLFYSVGIGQISSEVPQNLSASRPQDRQFILSSKKLLLSDSGFYLCAWKQAGNTGELFFGEGSRLTVL.

On this clonotype: This CDR3 is missing its conserved last phenylalanine or tryptophan, likely due to a read error. The chain joins TRBV4-1 to TRBJ1-1; D not resolved. The CDR3 length is 13 residues. Germline V CDR1 and CDR2: MGHRA, YSYEKL. V was clipped by 1 base and J by 4 bases, with 7 bases between them. This chain's CDR3 is CASSQGSLTEAFI. The CDR3 DNA is TGCGCCAGCAGCCAAGGTTCGCTCACTGAAGCTTTCATT.

Details on this clonotype: Since no conserved phenylalanine or tryptophan closes the CDR3, a read error is the likely cause. The chain uses TRBV5-5 and TRBJ2-3, with a weak D call TRBD2 (6 bases). This CDR3 comprises 15 residues. Germline loops: CDR1 SGHKS, CDR2 YYEKEE (reference sequence). The CDR3 DNA is TGTGCCAGCAGCCGGTGGGGGGAGCGGCCAGATAGGCAGTATCTT. Its protein product is CASSRWGERPDRQYL.

As for this clonotype: No conserved phenylalanine or tryptophan is present at the end of the CDR3, so a read error is the likely explanation. The V gene is TRBV10-2, the J gene TRBJ2-7; perhaps TRBD2 as D (6 bases). The CDR3 runs 18 residues. From germline, CDR1 is WSHSY and CDR2 SAAADI. The CDR3 spells CASSEWDIAVKSSCEQYS. The DNA for the CDR3 is TGCGCCAGCAGTGAGTGGGATATAGCGGTCAAAAGCTCCTGCGAGCAGTACTCC.

The table lists this clonotype with a few counts. This rearrangement joins TRBV6-5 to TRBJ1-5, with D hard to call. Looked up from germline, CDR1 is MNHEY and CDR2 is SVGAGI. This CDR3 spans 13 amino acids. Trimming took 3 bases from V and 10 from J, leaving 13 bases between them. The chain's CDR3 is CASSYSGNHPQHF. The CDR3 DNA follows: TGTGCCAGCAGTTATAGTGGTAACCATCCCCAGCATTTT.

The gene calls are TRBV20-1 and TRBJ2-3, with a tentative D call TRBD2 (5 bases). V was trimmed by 0 bases and J by 2 bases, leaving 21 bases between them. The CDR3 is 18 residues long. Germline CDR1 is DFQATT and CDR2 is SNEGSKA (reference sequence). The CDR3 sequence: CSARDWGEILPITDTQYF. The CDR3 coding sequence is TGCAGTGCTAGAGATTGGGGAGAGATACTACCTATCACAGATACGCAGTATTTT.

Concerning this clonotype itself: A junction end diverges from the germline sequence, so it may reflect a read error. This chain connects TRBV6-6 to TRBJ2-7; a possible D gene is TRBD1 (6 bases). CDR1 is MNHNY and CDR2 is SVGAGI in the germline V gene (reference sequence). The CDR3 is made up of 12 amino acids. The CDR3 bases are TGTGTGATTTCACAGGGAAAGGTCGAGCAATACTTC. Amino acid sequence: CVISQGKVEQYF.

About this clonotype itself: One end of the junction varies from germline; a read error may be responsible. CDR3 residues: CSLGTGNEKLFF. In DNA form, the CDR3 reads TGTAGCTTGGGGACAGGGAATGAAAAACTGTTTTTT. The rearrangement links TRBV29-1 to TRBJ1-4, with 9 bases lining up with TRBD1. The CDR3 totals 12 residues. Germline V CDR1 and CDR2: SQVTM, ANQGSEA.

This clonotype was picked up a small number of times. One end of the junction does not line up with germline, which may come from a read error. The V gene is TRBV25-1, the J gene TRBJ2-5, with D possibly being TRBD1 (5 bases). This CDR3 contains 14 residues. Germline assignment: CDR1 MGHDK and CDR2 SYGVNS. For the CDR3, the DNA is TGTACCAGCAGTGTAAAGACAGAACAAGAGACTCAGTACTTC. Protein sequence: CTSSVKTEQETQYF. Using reference TRBV25-1 and TRBJ2-5 for the parts outside the CDR3, the full variable domain is EADIYQTPRYLVIGTGKKITLECSQTMGHDKMYWYQQDPGMELHLIHYSYGVNSTEKGDLSSESTVSRIRTEHFPLTLESARPSHTSQYLCTSSVKTEQETQYFGPGTRLLVL.

Ten or more counts support this clonotype. The chain couples TRBV24-1 to TRBJ2-2, with a possible D match to TRBD2 (5 bases). V lost 6 bases, J lost 5 bases, and 12 bases lay in between. The CDR3 is 14 amino acids. Germline CDR1 is KGHDR and CDR2 is SFDVKD. CDR3 DNA sequence: TGTGCCACCAGTCGCCCGGGATCGACCGGGGAGCTGTTTTTT. Its translation is CATSRPGSTGELFF.

This clonotype was detected a few times. This sequence joins TRBV4-1 and TRBJ2-1; D tentatively reads TRBD1 or TRBD2 (6 bases each). The CDR3 spans 15 residues. Trimming left V 1 base short and J 4 bases short, with 11 bases between. CDR1 is MGHRA, CDR2 YSYEKL, per germline. CDR3 DNA sequence: TGCGCCAGCAGCCAAGGGGGGGCTAAGTACAATGAGCAGTTCTTC. Protein: CASSQGGAKYNEQFF.

A remark on this clonotype: A much larger clone lies one base from this, so it may be a read error. The chain combines TRBV20-1 with TRBJ1-1; D not resolved. Trimming pared 4 bases from V and 2 bases from J, leaving 14 bases between. CDR3 length: 14 residues. The V gene's germline CDR1 is DFQATT and CDR2 SNEGSKA (reference sequence). CDR3 bases: TGCAGTGCTACCCCCGTGACTATTAACACTGAAGCTTTCTTT. This encodes CSATPVTINTEAFF.

Concerning this clonotype: Since the CDR3 does not end with the conserved phenylalanine or tryptophan, this likely comes from a read error. The limits of the CDR3 on the DNA are not certain, so only TCRdb's listed CDR3 is given. The V gene is TRBV29-1, the J gene TRBJ2-7; the DNA was not used to check the table's D call, TRBD1. Per germline, CDR1 SQVTM and CDR2 ANQGSEA. The CDR3 length is 15 residues, termini included. The CDR3 protein is CSATRWGQGSHELYI.